This T cell receptor beta chain was captured in a study of T cell responses to AZD1222 COVID-19 vaccine. This CDR3 region has 13 residues. CDR1 SNHLY and CDR2 FYNNEI come from the germline V gene. With 7 bases removed from V and 2 bases from J, the gap between germline ends came to 12 bases. As for this clone: Its antigen remains unknown.

TCRdb keeps only in-frame clones here, not all; method: immunoSEQ multiplex PCR. The sample contains 70,000 to 95,000 clones, approximately 90% of which appear only once. Second-dose groups at about 4 or about 12 weeks were pooled. Study outcomes and limitations: Spike-wide coverage was observed for vaccine-associated CD4 TCRs, with dominant responses at 160-218 and 743-854. The breadth and depth of Spike-specific TCRs increased once two AZD1222 doses had been given. Unmutated variant regions are reportedly targeted by nearly half of spike-specific TCRs.

The material sequenced was peripheral blood, taken 28 days after the second AZD1222 dose. The receptor was isolated from an adult who received the AZD1222 COVID-19 vaccine. J is TRBJ2-7 and V is TRBV2; D is unresolved. The CDR3 reads CASTGAEAYEQYF. CDR3 DNA sequence: TGTGCCAGCACTGGAGCCGAGGCCTACGAGCAGTACTTC.